This T cell receptor beta chain was sequenced for a study of monozygotic twins with inflammatory bowel disease (dated by TCRdb to about 2019). About the full investigation: A total of roughly 28 monozygotic twin pairs were included in the full study, comprising nine German pairs (four IBD-concordant, five IBD-discordant) and 19 IBD-discordant Danish pairs. Each individual had, on average, about 151 000 unique TCRalpha sequences and 181 000 unique TCRbeta sequences available for analysis. The search for disease-associated traits relied mainly on comparing, within discordant pairs, IBD patients with their genetically identical healthy co-twins. The investigation overall reported the following: Because patients received different immunosuppressive treatments, the repertoires may have picked up extra background noise and variability between individuals. The results gave no support for a single strong signal or clonotype linked to IBD. Distinction between different T cell subtypes could not be achieved in the analysis. Measured by the inverse Simpson index, TCRbeta repertoire diversity was lower in IBD patients than in their healthy co-twins. Fewer clonotypes were shared with other individuals by IBD patients than by healthy twins, most markedly in patients showing signs of disease activity. Repertoire similarity did not differ between concordant and discordant twins, possibly due to limited statistical power.

From each donor, a roughly 2.3 ml peripheral blood sample was collected into PAXgene tubes and stored at -80 degrees C. Without T cell sorting, total RNA was isolated from whole blood using the PAXgene blood miRNA kit on an automated QIAcube. Deep TCRalpha and TCRbeta repertoire profiling with unique molecular barcoding was performed on peripheral blood of monozygotic twin pairs concordant or discordant for inflammatory bowel disease. Smoking habits were recorded for all twin pairs, and individuals were classified as current, former or never smokers. Note on this clonotype: The clone's antigen remains unknown.

Receptor amplification or capture employed 5' RACE. Preparation of each TCR library used approximately 4,000 ng of total RNA. For each sample, cDNA synthesis with SMARTScribe reverse transcriptase was split into eight separate reactions. During cDNA synthesis, template switching introduced unique molecular identifiers that contained a 6-nucleotide sample barcode. TCRalpha and TCRbeta cDNA was amplified in two nested PCRs of 16 and 9 cycles, and bead purification was carried out after each PCR. Before amplification, cDNA was treated with uracil DNA-glycosylase and purified using the QIAquick PCR purification kit. In the second PCR, Illumina TruSeq-compatible adapters and sample-specific barcodes were added. Library quality and concentration were checked on TapeStation and Qubit, and libraries were pooled at about 5 ng each. Sequencing of pooled libraries was carried out on an Illumina HiSeq2500 single-index Rapid Run using 2 x 100 bp reads and custom sequencing primers. The original pipeline was this. PCR and sequencing errors were corrected by UMI-based consensus assembly using MiGEC version 1.2.6. MiXCR version 2.1.1 was used for V(D)J alignment, clonotype assembly and CDR3 extraction. Gene usage, clonotype sharing and MAIT/NKT TCR abundance were normalised by analysing the top 1000, 10 000 and 20 000 clonotypes per sample. Diversity was computed as the inverse Simpson index with the vegan R package after downsampling to 27 000 UMIs. Paired Mann-Whitney U tests on discordant twin pairs were used, with Benjamini-Hochberg multiple-testing correction. TCRdb reprocessed the reads, reporting each CDR3 protein sequence once and no DNA. The V and J calls and clone size are TCRdb's, not the authors'. This sample's records show approximately 340,000 distinct CDR3 sequences. In total, the top ten clones hold 2% to 2.5% of the sample.

Source material: blood. The TCR was taken from a human donor with ulcerative colitis or Crohn's disease, or a healthy co-twin of an affected twin (not recorded which).

CDR3 reads: CASSPGPADTEAFF. This chain is built from TRBV5-1 and TRBJ1-1. From the cysteine up to the phenylalanine, the CDR3 has a length of 14 residues. Only the protein is on record. CDR1 and CDR2, looked up from the germline V gene, are SGHRS and YFSETQ.